This T cell receptor (beta chain) originates from a study of cytomegalovirus exposure and HLA in healthy donors. Details on this clone: Its antigen is still unknown.

Germline V lookup: CDR1 MGHRA, CDR2 YSYEKL. Trimming shortened V by 5 bases and J by 2 bases, and 11 bases separated the two germline ends. The length of the CDR3 is 14 residues. Study outcomes and limitations: Indistinguishability led to the exclusion of some V segments, TRBV6-2 and TRBV6-3 included. A prior analysis recorded that most TCR beta V segments were productive about 87% or about 30% of the time. In a later analysis, HLA-associated beta chains showed higher expansion and lower generation probabilities than comparable chains.

The PCR employed 60 Vbeta primers together with 13 Jbeta primers. The protocol was immunoSEQ multiplex PCR, while the TCRdb copy is restricted to in-frame clones and leaves out a portion. This sample has around 140,000 clones, with over 65% found just once. The specimen was PBMCs. This sequence was found in a man in his forties or fifties in good health and CMV-seropositive. The rearrangement links TRBV4-1 to TRBJ2-3; D is perhaps TRBD2 (5 bases). CDR3 sequence reads: CASSARLYTDTQYF. The DNA for the CDR3 is TGCGCCAGCAGCGCGAGACTATACACAGATACGCAGTATTTT.